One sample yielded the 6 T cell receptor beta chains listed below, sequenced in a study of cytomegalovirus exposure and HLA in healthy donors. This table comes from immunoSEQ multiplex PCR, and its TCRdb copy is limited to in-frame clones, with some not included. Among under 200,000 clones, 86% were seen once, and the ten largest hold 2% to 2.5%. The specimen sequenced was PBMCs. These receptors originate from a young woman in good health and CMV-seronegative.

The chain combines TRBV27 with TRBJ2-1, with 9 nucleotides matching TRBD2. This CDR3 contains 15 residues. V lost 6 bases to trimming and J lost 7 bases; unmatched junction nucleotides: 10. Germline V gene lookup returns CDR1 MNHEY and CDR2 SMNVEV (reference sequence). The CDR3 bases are TGTGCCAGCAGCCCTCTAGCGGGGAGGCCTAATGAGCAGTTCTTC. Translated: CASSPLAGRPNEQFF.

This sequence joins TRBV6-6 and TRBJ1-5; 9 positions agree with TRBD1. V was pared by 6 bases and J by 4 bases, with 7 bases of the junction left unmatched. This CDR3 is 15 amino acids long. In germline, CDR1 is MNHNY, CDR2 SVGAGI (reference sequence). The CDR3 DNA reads TGTGCCAGCAGCCAAACCGGGACAGGGAATCAGCCCCAGCATTTT. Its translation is CASSQTGTGNQPQHF.

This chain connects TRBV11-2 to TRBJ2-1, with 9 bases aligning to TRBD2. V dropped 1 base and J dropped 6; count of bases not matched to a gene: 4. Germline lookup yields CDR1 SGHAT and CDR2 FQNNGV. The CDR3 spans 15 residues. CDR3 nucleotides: TGTGCCAGCAGCTTAGTGGCGGGAGGGCCCAATGAGCAGTTCTTC. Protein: CASSLVAGGPNEQFF.

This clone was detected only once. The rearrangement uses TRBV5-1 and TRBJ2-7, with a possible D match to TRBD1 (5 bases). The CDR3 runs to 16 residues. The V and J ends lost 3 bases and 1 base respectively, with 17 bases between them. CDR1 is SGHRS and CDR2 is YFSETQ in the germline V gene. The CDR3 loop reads CASSSPVGQSSYEQYF. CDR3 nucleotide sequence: TGCGCCAGCAGCTCGCCCGTGGGGCAGTCTTCCTACGAGCAGTACTTC.

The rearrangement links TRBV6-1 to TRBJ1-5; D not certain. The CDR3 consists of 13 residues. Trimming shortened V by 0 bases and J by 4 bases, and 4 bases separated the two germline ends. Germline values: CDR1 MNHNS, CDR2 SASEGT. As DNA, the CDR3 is TGTGCCAGCAGTGAAGCCAGGAATCAGCCCCAGCATTTT. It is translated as CASSEARNQPQHF.

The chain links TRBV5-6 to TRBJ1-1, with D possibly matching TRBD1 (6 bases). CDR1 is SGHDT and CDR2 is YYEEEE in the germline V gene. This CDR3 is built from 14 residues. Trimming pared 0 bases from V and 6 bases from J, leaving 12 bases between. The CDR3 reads CASSLALGTSEAFF. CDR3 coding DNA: TGTGCCAGCAGCTTGGCACTCGGGACATCTGAAGCTTTCTTT. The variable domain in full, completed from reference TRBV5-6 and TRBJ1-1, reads DAGVTQSPTHLIKTRGQQVTLRCSPKSGHDTVSWYQQALGQGPQFIFQYYEEEERQRGNFPDRFSGHQFPNYSSELNVNALLLGDSALYLCASSLALGTSEAFFGQGTRLTVV.